A selection of T cell receptor beta chains follows, all from one sample in a study of T-cell memory formation after mild COVID-19. One entry per CDR3 protein, called by TCRdb with MiXCR from the 5' RACE reads. The sample lists some 350,000 distinct CDR3 sequences, approximately 15% occurring once. Sample: PBMCs or a T cell subset sorted from them (not recorded which). The receptors derive from a man between 18 and 35 years old who had mild COVID-19 (a few samples of this study predate the infection). Cell type and time point are not known. Both conserved end residues are part of each CDR3. A D gene is named only where the DNA matches it firmly. The listing skips clone size in some rows; elsewhere it reads once, few, many or a size class.

v_call,clone_size,j_call,d_call,cdr3_aa,cdr3_nt
TRBV4-3,few,TRBJ2-7,.,CASSQEATASDYEQYF,TGCGCCAGCAGTCAAGAAGCAACCGCGTCAGACTACGAGCAGTACTTC
TRBV7-2,.,TRBJ1-4,TRBD1,CASSPRGRANEKLFF,TGTGCCAGCAGCCCCAGGGGGCGGGCTAATGAAAAACTGTTTTTT
TRBV4-2,few,TRBJ1-2,.,CASSQDRVDYGYTF,TGTGCCAGCAGCCAAGACAGGGTGGACTATGGCTACACCTTC
TRBV4-1,.,TRBJ1-1,.,CASSQPGQRTEAFF,TGCGCCAGCAGCCAGCCCGGACAACGCACTGAAGCTTTCTTT
TRBV7-2,few,TRBJ2-5,TRBD2,CASSLRGLAGAQETQYF,TGTGCCAGCAGCTTAAGGGGACTAGCGGGTGCCCAAGAGACCCAGTACTTC
TRBV4-2,.,TRBJ2-1,.,CASSQDGTRGAYNEQFF,TGTGCCAGCAGCCAAGATGGGACCAGAGGGGCCTACAATGAGCAGTTCTTC
TRBV20-1,few,TRBJ2-7,TRBD1,CSARDRGYEQYF,TGCAGTGCCAGGGACAGGGGTTACGAGCAGTACTTC
TRBV7-3,few,TRBJ2-2,TRBD1,CASSLNPGTENTGELFF,TGTGCCAGCAGCTTAAACCCCGGGACAGAGAACACCGGGGAGCTGTTTTTT
TRBV4-2,.,TRBJ1-4,TRBD1,CASSQWTGFREKLFF,TGTGCCAGCAGCCAATGGACAGGGTTTAGGGAAAAACTGTTTTTT
TRBV7-9,.,TRBJ1-2,.,CASSLAGGHGYTF,TGTGCCAGCAGCTTAGCGGGGGGGCATGGCTACACCTTC
TRBV20-1,.,TRBJ2-1,.,CSTSKRDEQFF,TGCAGTACTTCCAAGCGGGATGAGCAGTTCTTC
TRBV12-3/TRBV12-4,few,TRBJ1-2,TRBD1,CASSPDRVYTF,TGTGCCAGCAGTCCGGACAGGGTCTACACCTTC
TRBV7-2,.,TRBJ2-2,.,CASSVGYTGELFF,TGTGCCAGCAGCGTAGGATACACCGGGGAGCTGTTTTTT
TRBV5-1,many,TRBJ2-5,TRBD1,CASSPGTVTETQYF,TGCGCCAGCAGCCCCGGGACAGTCACGGAGACCCAGTACTTC
TRBV2,.,TRBJ2-4,.,CASSKEGGGDIQYF,TGTGCCAGCAGTAAAGAAGGGGGGGGAGACATTCAGTACTTC
TRBV12-3/TRBV12-4,few,TRBJ2-1,TRBD2,CASSLTSREQFF,TGTGCCAGCAGCCTGACTAGCCGGGAGCAGTTCTTC
TRBV29-1,.,TRBJ2-1,.,CSVDELSGRGVDEQFF,TGCAGCGTTGATGAGTTGTCTGGCAGGGGTGTTGATGAGCAGTTCTTC
TRBV11-1,many,TRBJ2-3,TRBD1,CASSLPRGLGDTQYF,TGTGCCAGCAGCTTACCCAGGGGGCTTGGGGATACGCAGTATTTT
TRBV4-2,.,TRBJ1-1,.,CASSQAPGGNTEAFF,TGTGCCAGCAGCCAAGCCCCGGGGGGGAACACTGAAGCTTTCTTT
TRBV20-1,few,TRBJ2-5,.,CSASQGKETQYF,TGCAGTGCTAGCCAGGGCAAAGAGACCCAGTACTTC
TRBV21-1,few,TRBJ2-1,.,CAKTGQGLNEQFF,TGTGCCAAGACGGGACAGGGACTAAATGAGCAGTTCTTC
TRBV12-3/TRBV12-4,.,TRBJ2-5,.,CASSLGIMETQYF,TGTGCCAGCAGTTTGGGAATTATGGAGACCCAGTACTTC
TRBV20-1,.,TRBJ2-7,.,CSASYSRLLSYEQYF,TGCAGTGCTAGTTATAGCAGGTTACTCTCCTACGAGCAGTACTTC
TRBV28,.,TRBJ1-6,.,CAEGSVNSPLHF,TGTGCCGAGGGTTCCGTGAATTCACCCCTCCACTTT
TRBV4-3,.,TRBJ2-1,.,CASSRERSSYNEQFF,TGCGCCAGCAGCCGAGAGCGTAGCTCCTACAATGAGCAGTTCTTC
TRBV7-6,few,TRBJ1-2,TRBD1,CASSPTGIGGYTF,TGTGCCAGCAGCCCGACAGGGATAGGAGGCTACACCTTC
TRBV5-1,many,TRBJ2-3,.,CASSLEGGEDTQYF,TGCGCCAGCAGCTTGGAAGGGGGTGAAGATACGCAGTATTTT
TRBV18,few,TRBJ2-1,TRBD1,CASSPPRDSSVRGEQFF,TGTGCCAGCTCACCACCACGGGACAGCTCCGTACGAGGGGAGCAGTTCTTC
TRBV7-2,many,TRBJ2-7,TRBD2,CASSTGAGGTYEQYF,TGTGCCAGCAGCACCGGAGCGGGGGGGACCTACGAGCAGTACTTC
TRBV7-2,.,TRBJ2-1,.,CASSPPPWTQQFF,TGTGCCAGCAGCCCCCCCCCCTGGACCCAGCAGTTCTTC
TRBV6-2/TRBV6-3,.,TRBJ1-5,.,CASSYRDYSNQPQHF,TGTGCCAGCAGTTACCGGGACTATAGCAATCAGCCCCAGCATTTT
TRBV7-2,few,TRBJ2-2,TRBD2,CASSPTSGGYTGELFF,TGTGCCAGCAGCCCCACTAGCGGGGGATACACCGGGGAGCTGTTTTTT
TRBV6-6,.,TRBJ1-2,.,CAIEPMSGYGYTF,TGTGCCATTGAGCCGATGTCTGGCTATGGCTACACCTTC
TRBV4-3,.,TRBJ2-3,TRBD2,CASSRRLSGELTDTQYF,TGCGCCAGCAGCCGACGTCTTAGCGGGGAGCTCACAGATACGCAGTATTTT
TRBV7-2,few,TRBJ2-1,TRBD1,CASSFGTGGWREQFF,TGTGCCAGCAGCTTCGGGACAGGGGGTTGGAGGGAGCAGTTCTTC
TRBV6-1,.,TRBJ1-6,TRBD1,CASSVHGQGVNSPLHF,TGTGCCAGCAGTGTTCATGGACAGGGGGTAAATTCACCCCTCCACTTT
TRBV29-1,many,TRBJ2-3,TRBD2,CSVRTSGASTDTQYF,TGCAGCGTCAGGACTAGCGGGGCGAGCACAGATACGCAGTATTTT
TRBV4-1,few,TRBJ2-1,.,CASSQDPDEQFF,TGCGCCAGCAGCCAAGATCCGGATGAGCAGTTCTTC
TRBV20-1,.,TRBJ1-6,TRBD1,CSAGGQGALYNSPLHF,TGCAGTGCTGGCGGACAGGGGGCCCTCTATAATTCACCCCTCCACTTT
TRBV18,few,TRBJ1-4,TRBD1,CASSPFTGDEKLFF,TGTGCCAGCTCACCATTCACAGGGGATGAAAAACTGTTTTTT
TRBV7-2,.,TRBJ1-5,.,CASSLTYEGVQPQHF,TGTGCCAGCAGCTTAACCTACGAAGGGGTTCAGCCCCAGCATTTT
TRBV5-1,few,TRBJ2-3,.,CASSPPVPADTQYF,TGCGCCAGCAGCCCTCCGGTTCCAGCAGATACGCAGTATTTT
TRBV18,.,TRBJ1-2,.,CASSPRGANYGYTF,TGTGCCAGCTCACCCCGGGGGGCGAACTATGGCTACACCTTC
TRBV3-1,few,TRBJ2-1,.,CASSPGLLSSYNEQFF,TGTGCCAGCAGCCCGGGACTCCTGAGCTCCTACAATGAGCAGTTCTTC
TRBV6-2/TRBV6-3,few,TRBJ2-1,.,CASSYTTLGEQFF,TGTGCCAGCAGTTACACCACCCTAGGGGAGCAGTTCTTC
TRBV28,.,TRBJ2-4,.,CASSSGQAKNIQYF,TGTGCCAGCAGTTCCGGCCAAGCCAAAAACATTCAGTACTTC